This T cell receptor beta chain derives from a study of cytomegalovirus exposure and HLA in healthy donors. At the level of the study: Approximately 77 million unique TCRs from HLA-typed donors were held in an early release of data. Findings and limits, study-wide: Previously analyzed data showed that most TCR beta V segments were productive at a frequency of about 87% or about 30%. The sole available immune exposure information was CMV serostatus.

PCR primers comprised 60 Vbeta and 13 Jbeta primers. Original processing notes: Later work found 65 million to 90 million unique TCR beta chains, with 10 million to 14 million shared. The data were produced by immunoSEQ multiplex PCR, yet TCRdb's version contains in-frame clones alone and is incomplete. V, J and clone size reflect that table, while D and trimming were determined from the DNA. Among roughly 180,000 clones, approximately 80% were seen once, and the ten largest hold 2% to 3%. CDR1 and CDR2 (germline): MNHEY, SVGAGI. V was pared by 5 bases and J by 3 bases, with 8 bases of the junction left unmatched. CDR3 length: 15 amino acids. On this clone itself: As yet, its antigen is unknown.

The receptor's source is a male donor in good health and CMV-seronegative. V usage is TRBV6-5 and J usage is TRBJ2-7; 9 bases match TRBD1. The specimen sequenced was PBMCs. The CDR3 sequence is CASSTTGGFNYEQYF. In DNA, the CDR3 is TGTGCCAGCAGTACTACAGGGGGCTTTAACTACGAGCAGTACTTC.